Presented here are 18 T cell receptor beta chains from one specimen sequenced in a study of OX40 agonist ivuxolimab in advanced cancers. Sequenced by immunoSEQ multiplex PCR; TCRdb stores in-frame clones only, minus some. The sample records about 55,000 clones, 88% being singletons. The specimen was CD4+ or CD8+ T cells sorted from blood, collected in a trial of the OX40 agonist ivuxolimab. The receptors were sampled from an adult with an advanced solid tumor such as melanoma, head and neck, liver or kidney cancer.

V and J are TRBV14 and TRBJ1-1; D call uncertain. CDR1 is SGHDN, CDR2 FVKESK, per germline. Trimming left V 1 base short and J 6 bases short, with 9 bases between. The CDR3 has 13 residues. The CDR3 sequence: CASSQAYWAEAFF. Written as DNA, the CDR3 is TGTGCCAGCAGCCAAGCTTACTGGGCTGAAGCTTTCTTT.

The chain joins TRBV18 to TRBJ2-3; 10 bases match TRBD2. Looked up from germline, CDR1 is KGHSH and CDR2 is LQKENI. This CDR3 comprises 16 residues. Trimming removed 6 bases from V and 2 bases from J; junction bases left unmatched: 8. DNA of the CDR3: TGTGCCAGCTCGCGGCGACTAGCGGGCTACACAGATACGCAGTATTTT. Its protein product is CASSRRLAGYTDTQYF.

The CDR3 DNA sequence: TGTGCCAGCAGTTTCCCCCCGGCAGGGATAAGGGCAGGGCAGCCCCAGCATTTT. This sequence encodes CASSFPPAGIRAGQPQHF. The rearrangement joins TRBV28 to TRBJ1-5, with D perhaps TRBD1 (5 bases). The CDR3 runs to 18 residues. Germline V gene lookup returns CDR1 MDHEN and CDR2 SYDVKM. Trimming shortened V by 3 bases and J by 7 bases, and 25 bases separated the two germline ends.

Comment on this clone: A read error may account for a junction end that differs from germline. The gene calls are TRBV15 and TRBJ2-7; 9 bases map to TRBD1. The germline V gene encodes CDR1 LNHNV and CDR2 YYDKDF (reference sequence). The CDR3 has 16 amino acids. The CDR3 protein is CATSRERTGGSHEQYF. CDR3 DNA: TGTGCCACCAGCAGGGAAAGAACAGGGGGCTCCCACGAGCAGTACTTC.

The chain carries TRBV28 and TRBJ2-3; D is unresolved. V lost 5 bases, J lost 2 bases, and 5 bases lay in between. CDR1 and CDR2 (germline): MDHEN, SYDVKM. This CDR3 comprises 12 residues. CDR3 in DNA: TGTGCCAGCAGTCTAATCACAGATACGCAGTATTTT. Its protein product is CASSLITDTQYF.

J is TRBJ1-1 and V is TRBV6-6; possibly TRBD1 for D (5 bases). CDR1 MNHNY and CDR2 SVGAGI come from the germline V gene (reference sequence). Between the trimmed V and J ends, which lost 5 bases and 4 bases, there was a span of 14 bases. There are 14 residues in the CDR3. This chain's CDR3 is CASSGQGGGTEAFF. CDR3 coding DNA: TGTGCCAGCAGTGGCCAGGGTGGAGGCACTGAAGCTTTCTTT.

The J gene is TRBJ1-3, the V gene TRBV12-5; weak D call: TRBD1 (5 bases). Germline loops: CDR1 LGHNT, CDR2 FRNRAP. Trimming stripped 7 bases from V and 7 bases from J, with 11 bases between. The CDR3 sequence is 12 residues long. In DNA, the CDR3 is TGTGCTAGTGCCTTGGGGGGGAACACCATATATTTT. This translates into CASALGGNTIYF. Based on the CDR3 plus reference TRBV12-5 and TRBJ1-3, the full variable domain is DARVTQTPRHKVTEMGQEVTMRCQPILGHNTVFWYRQTMMQGLELLAYFRNRAPLDDSGMPKDRFSAEMPDATLATLKIQPSEPRDSAVYFCASALGGNTIYFGEGSWLTVV.

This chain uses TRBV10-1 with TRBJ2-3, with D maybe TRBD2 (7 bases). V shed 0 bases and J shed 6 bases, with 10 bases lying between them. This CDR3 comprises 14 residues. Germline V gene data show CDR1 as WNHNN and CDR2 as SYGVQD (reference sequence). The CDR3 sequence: CASSESAGADTQYF. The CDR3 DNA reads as TGCGCCAGCAGTGAGTCGGCGGGGGCGGATACGCAGTATTTT.

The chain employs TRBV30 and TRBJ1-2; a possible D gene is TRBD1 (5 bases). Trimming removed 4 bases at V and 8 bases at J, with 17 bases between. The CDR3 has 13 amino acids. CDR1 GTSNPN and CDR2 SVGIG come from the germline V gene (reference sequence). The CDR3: CAWNSKMGQGYTF. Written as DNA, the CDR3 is TGTGCCTGGAACTCCAAGATGGGGCAGGGCTACACCTTC.

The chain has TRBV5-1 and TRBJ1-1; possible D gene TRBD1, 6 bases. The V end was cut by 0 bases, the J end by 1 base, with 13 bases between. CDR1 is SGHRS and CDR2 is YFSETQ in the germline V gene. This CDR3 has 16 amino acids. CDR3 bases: TGCGCCAGCAGCTTGGGCAGGGGCGTGGGGAACACTGAAGCTTTCTTT. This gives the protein CASSLGRGVGNTEAFF.

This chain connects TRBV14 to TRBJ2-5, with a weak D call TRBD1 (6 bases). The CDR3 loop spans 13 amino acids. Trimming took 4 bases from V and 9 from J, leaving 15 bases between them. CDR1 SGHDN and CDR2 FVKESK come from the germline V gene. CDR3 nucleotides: TGTGCCAGCAGCCGAGGACAGAGCCTGGCCCAGTACTTC. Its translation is CASSRGQSLAQYF.

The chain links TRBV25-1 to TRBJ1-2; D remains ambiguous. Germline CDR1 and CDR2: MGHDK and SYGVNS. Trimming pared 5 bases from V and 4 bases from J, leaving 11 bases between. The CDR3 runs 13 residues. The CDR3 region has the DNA TGTGCCAGCAGTACGATGGGTCGCTATGGCTACACCTTC. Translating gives CASSTMGRYGYTF.

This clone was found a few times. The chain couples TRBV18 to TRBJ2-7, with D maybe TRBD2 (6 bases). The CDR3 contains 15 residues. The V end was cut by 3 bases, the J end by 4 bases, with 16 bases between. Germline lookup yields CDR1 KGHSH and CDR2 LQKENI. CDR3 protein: CASSPNDGSVYEQYF. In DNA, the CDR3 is TGTGCCAGCTCACCCAACGACGGGAGCGTTTACGAGCAGTACTTC.

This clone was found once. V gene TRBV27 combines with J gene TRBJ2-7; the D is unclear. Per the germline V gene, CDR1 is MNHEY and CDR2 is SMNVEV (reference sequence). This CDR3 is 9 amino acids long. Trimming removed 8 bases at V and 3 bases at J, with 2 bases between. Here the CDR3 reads CASHYEQYF. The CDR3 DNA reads TGTGCCAGCCACTACGAGCAGTACTTC.

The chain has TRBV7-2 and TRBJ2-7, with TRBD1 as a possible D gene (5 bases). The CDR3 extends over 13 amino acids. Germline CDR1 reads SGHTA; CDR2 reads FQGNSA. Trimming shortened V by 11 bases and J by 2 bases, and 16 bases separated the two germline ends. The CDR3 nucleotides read TGTGCCGGGGCCAGGTCGCAAGCCTACGAGCAGTACTTC. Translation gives CAGARSQAYEQYF. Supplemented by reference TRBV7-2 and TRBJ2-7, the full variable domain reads GAGVSQSPSNKVTEKGKDVELRCDPISGHTALYWYRQSLGQGLEFLIYFQGNSAPDKSGLPSDRFSAERTGGSVSTLTIQRTQQEDSAVYLCAGARSQAYEQYFGPGTRLTVT.

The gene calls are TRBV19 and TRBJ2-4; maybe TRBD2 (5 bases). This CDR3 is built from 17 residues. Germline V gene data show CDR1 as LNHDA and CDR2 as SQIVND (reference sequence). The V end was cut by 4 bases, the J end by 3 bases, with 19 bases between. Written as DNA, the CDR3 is TGTGCCAGTAGTAGACTCGGAGACGGGGTTTACAAAAACATTCAGTACTTC. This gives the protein CASSRLGDGVYKNIQYF.

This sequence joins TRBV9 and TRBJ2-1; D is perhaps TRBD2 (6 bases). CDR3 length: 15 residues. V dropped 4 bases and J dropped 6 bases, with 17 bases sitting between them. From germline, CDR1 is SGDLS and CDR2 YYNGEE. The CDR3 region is CASSTRELGFNEQFF. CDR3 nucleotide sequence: TGTGCCAGCAGCACTCGGGAGTTGGGGTTCAATGAGCAGTTCTTC.

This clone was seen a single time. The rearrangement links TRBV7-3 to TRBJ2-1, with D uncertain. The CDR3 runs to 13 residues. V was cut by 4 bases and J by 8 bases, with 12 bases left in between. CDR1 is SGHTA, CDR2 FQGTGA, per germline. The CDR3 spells CASSSRADHEQFF. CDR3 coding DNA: TGTGCCAGCAGCTCCCGGGCTGATCATGAGCAGTTCTTC.